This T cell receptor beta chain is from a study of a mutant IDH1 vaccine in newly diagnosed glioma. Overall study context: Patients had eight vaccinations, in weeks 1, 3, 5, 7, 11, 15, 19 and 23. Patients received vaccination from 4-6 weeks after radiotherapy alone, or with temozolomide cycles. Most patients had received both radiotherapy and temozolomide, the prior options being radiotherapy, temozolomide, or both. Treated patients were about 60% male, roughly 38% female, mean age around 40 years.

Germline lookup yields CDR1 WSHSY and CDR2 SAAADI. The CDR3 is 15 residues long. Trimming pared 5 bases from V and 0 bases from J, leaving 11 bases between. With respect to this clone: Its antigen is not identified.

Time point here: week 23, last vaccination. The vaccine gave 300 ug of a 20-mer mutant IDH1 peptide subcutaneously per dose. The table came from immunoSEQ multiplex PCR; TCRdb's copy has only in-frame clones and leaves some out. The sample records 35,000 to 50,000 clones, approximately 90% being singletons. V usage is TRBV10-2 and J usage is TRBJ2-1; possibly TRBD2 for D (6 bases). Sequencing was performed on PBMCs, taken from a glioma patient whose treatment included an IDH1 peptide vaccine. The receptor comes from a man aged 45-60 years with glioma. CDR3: CASSSGTYSYNEQFF. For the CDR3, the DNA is TGCGCCAGCAGTTCCGGGACTTACTCCTACAATGAGCAGTTCTTC.